This T cell receptor (beta chain) was captured in a study of T cell repertoires in cytomegalovirus infection. Study summary: Both CMV infection and a matching HLA type were indicated by public TCR beta signatures.

The CDR3 runs to 16 residues. The germline CDR1 and CDR2 sequences are DFQATT and SNEGSKA (reference sequence). With 2 bases removed from V and 7 bases from J, the gap between germline ends came to 23 bases. This clonotype was counted only a few times. Its target is not known. Study-wide findings and caveats: What dominated the ex vivo response were HLA-C-restricted CMV-specific TCR beta clonotypes. Identification of carriers of CMV plus the relevant HLA was performed using cumulative public TCR beta family frequency.

From the reads, TCRdb called clonotypes with MiXCR, one entry per CDR3 protein. The table lists more than 400,000 distinct CDR3 sequences, about 26% of them singletons, with 13% in the top ten. This rearrangement joins TRBV20-1 to TRBJ2-5; D is possibly TRBD2 (5 bases). Sequenced material: PBMCs. The sequence was obtained from a human donor in good health (CMV status not recorded). Some clones in this sample may be carry-over from other donors' samples. Here the CDR3 reads CSARRAGTPSSGTQYF. The CDR3, as DNA: TGCAGTGCTAGACGCGCCGGAACACCCTCCAGCGGGACCCAGTACTTC.